A selection of T cell receptor beta chains follows, all from one sample in a study of blood T cell repertoires in COVID-19. This table comes from immunoSEQ multiplex PCR, and its TCRdb copy is limited to in-frame clones, with some not included. The sample lists about 260,000 clones; about nine tenths were seen once. Material: peripheral blood. These receptors came from a man aged 35 to 55 who had recovered from COVID-19. Each CDR3 is given with its conserved first and last residue. A D gene is named only where the DNA matches it firmly. Clone sizes are given selectively: once, few, many, or a class where the clone is expanded.

v_gene	abundance	d_gene	j_gene	CDR3aa	CDR3nt
TRBV5-5	NA	TRBD1	TRBJ1-1	CASSFVTGTAMNTEAFF	TGTGCCAGCAGCTTTGTAACCGGGACAGCTATGAACACTGAAGCTTTCTTT
TRBV6-1	NA	NA	TRBJ2-7	CASSEVRIYEQYF	TGTGCCAGCAGTGAAGTCAGGATCTACGAGCAGTACTTC
TRBV27	NA	NA	TRBJ1-4	CASSLQGRFDEKLFF	TGTGCCAGCAGTCTACAGGGCCGATTTGATGAAAAACTGTTTTTT
TRBV27	NA	TRBD1	TRBJ2-7	CASSLSSAALDRGLDEQYF	TGTGCCAGCAGTTTATCCTCGGCGGCCTTGGACAGGGGATTAGACGAGCAGTACTTC
TRBV19	NA	TRBD1	TRBJ1-2	CASSIGQGYGYTF	TGTGCCAGTAGTATAGGACAGGGGTATGGCTACACCTTC
TRBV5-6	NA	TRBD2	TRBJ2-3	CASSSTGTSRTDTQYF	TGTGCCAGCAGCTCAACCGGGACTAGCAGGACAGATACGCAGTATTTT
TRBV27	NA	NA	TRBJ2-7	CASSFGRDSYEQYF	TGTGCCAGCAGTTTCGGCAGGGACTCCTACGAGCAGTACTTC
TRBV29-1	NA	NA	TRBJ1-1	CSSWGAANTEAFF	TGCAGCTCGTGGGGAGCAGCTAACACTGAAGCTTTCTTT
TRBV5-1	NA	NA	TRBJ2-7	CASSATSGAYEQYF	TGCGCCAGCAGCGCCACGTCAGGGGCCTACGAGCAGTACTTC
TRBV3-1/TRBV3-2	NA	TRBD2	TRBJ2-5	CASSPDRVAGRETQYF	TGTGCCAGCAGCCCAGATAGAGTAGCGGGACGGGAGACCCAGTACTTC
TRBV7-9	NA	TRBD1	TRBJ1-2	CASSLARGQHYTF	TGTGCCAGCAGCTTAGCGAGGGGGCAGCACTACACCTTC
TRBV5-1	NA	NA	TRBJ1-6	CASSLAEGASNSPLHF	TGCGCCAGCAGCTTGGCTGAAGGGGCTAGTAATTCACCCCTCCACTTT
TRBV9	NA	NA	TRBJ1-1	CASSVGPRLGAGTEAFF	TGTGCCAGCAGCGTAGGGCCACGGTTGGGGGCGGGCACTGAAGCTTTCTTT
TRBV7-2	NA	NA	TRBJ1-1	CASSLDVMNTEAFF	TGTGCCAGCAGCTTAGATGTTATGAACACTGAAGCTTTCTTT
TRBV6-5	NA	NA	TRBJ2-3	CASSPGTRLDTQYF	TGTGCCAGCAGCCCAGGGACTCGGTTAGATACGCAGTATTTT
TRBV6-1	NA	TRBD1	TRBJ1-2	CASSEYRTGGFIGYTF	TGTGCCAGCAGTGAATACCGGACAGGAGGTTTTATCGGCTACACCTTC
TRBV9	NA	TRBD2	TRBJ2-1	CASSAPLAGGFNEQFF	TGTGCCAGCAGCGCCCCCCTAGCGGGGGGGTTTAATGAGCAGTTCTTC
TRBV15	NA	TRBD2	TRBJ2-7	CATSRGGLAGEQYF	TGTGCCACCAGCAGAGGAGGACTAGCGGGAGAGCAGTACTTC
TRBV5-4	NA	TRBD2	TRBJ2-7	CASSLEPREGEQYF	TGTGCCAGCAGCTTGGAACCCAGGGAGGGTGAGCAGTACTTC
TRBV9	NA	NA	TRBJ2-1	CASSPRDNEQFF	TGTGCCAGCAGCCCTCGAGACAATGAGCAGTTCTTC
TRBV5-1	NA	NA	TRBJ1-1	CASSPGARNTEAFF	TGCGCCAGCAGCCCTGGGGCAAGAAACACTGAAGCTTTCTTT
TRBV4-3	NA	TRBD2	TRBJ2-3	CASSQGLAGGEDTQYF	TGCGCCAGCAGCCAAGGACTAGCGGGGGGGGAAGATACGCAGTATTTT
TRBV20-1	NA	NA	TRBJ2-7	CSASLPLARSYEQYF	TGCAGTGCTAGTCTCCCTCTAGCGAGGTCCTACGAGCAGTACTTC
TRBV7-2	NA	NA	TRBJ2-7	CASSLAGEQYF	TGTGCCAGCAGCCTCGCCGGGGAGCAGTACTTC
TRBV10-3	NA	TRBD2	TRBJ2-2	CAIMSGTSGGNTGELFF	TGTGCCATCATGTCCGGGACTAGCGGGGGAAACACCGGGGAGCTGTTTTTT
TRBV15	NA	NA	TRBJ2-1	CATSPGPAGPVNEQFF	TGTGCCACCAGCCCGGGTCCGGCGGGTCCGGTCAATGAGCAGTTCTTC
TRBV19	NA	NA	TRBJ2-7	CASSIAVGAYEQYF	TGTGCCAGTAGTATAGCCGTCGGGGCCTACGAGCAGTACTTC
TRBV15	once	NA	TRBJ2-7	CATSRDLGRRSYEQYF	TGTGCCACCAGCAGAGATTTGGGGCGCCGCTCCTACGAGCAGTACTTC
TRBV11-1	once	TRBD2	TRBJ2-7	CASSLWSGLASYEQYF	TGTGCCAGCAGCTTATGGTCGGGACTAGCCTCCTACGAGCAGTACTTC
TRBV11-2	NA	TRBD1	TRBJ1-1	CASRDRGSVVNTEAFF	TGTGCCAGCAGAGACAGGGGTTCCGTCGTGAACACTGAAGCTTTCTTT
TRBV9	few	TRBD2	TRBJ2-1	CASSPSGGAYNEQFF	TGTGCCAGCAGCCCCAGCGGGGGCGCCTACAATGAGCAGTTCTTC
TRBV6-6	NA	NA	TRBJ2-1	CASSYSPYEQFF	TGTGCCAGCAGTTACTCCCCGTATGAGCAGTTCTTC
TRBV4-3	NA	TRBD2	TRBJ2-2	CASSQKGTSGPTGELFF	TGCGCCAGCAGCCAAAAAGGGACTAGCGGGCCCACCGGGGAGCTGTTTTTT
TRBV11-2	NA	NA	TRBJ2-2	CASSRRDTNTGELFF	TGTGCCAGCAGCCGCCGGGATACTAACACCGGGGAGCTGTTTTTT
TRBV27	NA	TRBD2	TRBJ2-1	CASSLGSGRAGSEQFF	TGTGCCAGCAGTTTAGGAAGCGGGAGGGCCGGTAGTGAGCAGTTCTTC
TRBV7-2	NA	TRBD1	TRBJ1-1	CASSAPGQGNTEAFF	TGTGCCAGCAGCGCGCCGGGACAGGGCAACACTGAAGCTTTCTTT
TRBV11-2	NA	NA	TRBJ2-7	CASSLATGYEQYF	TGTGCCAGCAGCTTAGCCACGGGGTACGAGCAGTACTTC
TRBV5-4	NA	NA	TRBJ1-1	CASSLDINTEAFF	TGTGCCAGCAGCTTGGACATTAACACTGAAGCTTTCTTT
TRBV12-3/TRBV12-4	NA	NA	TRBJ1-6	CASSSRETSPLHF	TGTGCCAGCAGTTCAAGAGAAACTTCACCCCTCCACTTT
TRBV10-3	NA	TRBD1	TRBJ2-7	CAISEQGGFLEQYF	TGTGCCATCAGTGAACAGGGGGGATTTCTAGAGCAGTACTTC
TRBV4-1	NA	NA	TRBJ2-7	CASSQDRAREQYF	TGCGCCAGCAGCCAAGATCGAGCGAGGGAGCAGTACTTC
TRBV6-5	NA	NA	TRBJ2-3	CASSYFQGKDTQYF	TGTGCCAGCAGTTACTTCCAGGGGAAAGATACGCAGTATTTT
TRBV2	NA	TRBD2	TRBJ2-7	CASSDRSSGMYEQYF	TGTGCCAGCAGTGATAGGTCTAGCGGGATGTACGAGCAGTACTTC
TRBV5-1	NA	TRBD1	TRBJ1-4	CASSVDRVDEKLFF	TGCGCCAGCAGCGTGGACAGGGTCGACGAAAAACTGTTTTTT
TRBV7-6	few	TRBD2	TRBJ2-7	CASSLELAGSSYEQYF	TGTGCCAGCAGCTTAGAACTAGCGGGAAGCTCCTACGAGCAGTACTTC
TRBV19	NA	NA	TRBJ2-7	CASSQGQFHYEQYF	TGTGCCAGTAGTCAGGGGCAGTTTCACTACGAGCAGTACTTC
TRBV18	NA	NA	TRBJ2-1	CASSDGLANEQFF	TGTGCCAGCTCAGACGGCCTAGCAAATGAGCAGTTCTTC
TRBV18	once	TRBD1	TRBJ2-7	CASSQQQGYSYEQYF	TGTGCCAGCTCACAACAACAGGGGTACTCCTACGAGCAGTACTTC
TRBV10-3	NA	NA	TRBJ1-1	CASFQGNTEAFF	TGTGCCAGCTTCCAGGGTAACACTGAAGCTTTCTTT
TRBV20-1	NA	NA	TRBJ1-2	CSASRSGANDGYTF	TGCAGTGCTAGTAGGTCAGGGGCTAATGATGGCTACACCTTC
TRBV5-6	NA	NA	TRBJ1-3	CASSLSFSGNTIYF	TGTGCCAGCAGCTTGTCTTTTTCTGGAAACACCATATATTTT
TRBV7-2	once	TRBD1	TRBJ1-2	CASSFGTGYGYTF	TGTGCCAGCAGCTTTGGGACAGGGTATGGCTACACCTTC
TRBV10-3	once	TRBD2	TRBJ2-1	CAIAGGSYNEQFF	TGTGCCATCGCGGGGGGATCCTACAATGAGCAGTTCTTC
TRBV10-2	NA	TRBD1	TRBJ1-2	CASTPSGTEPYGYTF	TGCGCCAGCACTCCCTCCGGGACAGAGCCCTATGGCTACACCTTC
TRBV7-8	NA	TRBD1	TRBJ1-2	CASSLRSGGQGVYGYTF	TGTGCCAGCAGCCTCCGGTCCGGTGGACAGGGGGTCTATGGCTACACCTTC
TRBV20-1	NA	TRBD2	TRBJ2-3	CSASGLAGGSRSGTQYF	TGCAGTGCTAGTGGACTAGCGGGGGGTAGCAGATCAGGAACGCAGTATTTT
TRBV5-6	few	NA	TRBJ1-3	CASSLAAGPQGNTIYF	TGTGCCAGCAGCTTGGCCGCGGGACCCCAGGGAAACACCATATATTTT
TRBV4-1	NA	NA	TRBJ2-3	CASSQEGRLDTQYF	TGCGCCAGCAGCCAAGAGGGCCGGTTGGATACGCAGTATTTT
TRBV9	NA	NA	TRBJ2-7	CASSVGQGGNEQYF	TGTGCCAGCAGCGTAGGCCAGGGGGGCAACGAGCAGTACTTC